This T cell receptor beta chain was retrieved from a study of cytomegalovirus exposure and HLA in healthy donors. Regarding this clone: Its antigen is currently unknown.

The protocol was immunoSEQ multiplex PCR, while the TCRdb copy is restricted to in-frame clones and leaves out a portion. Among roughly 300,000 clones listed, roughly 85% were seen once. V gave up 7 bases and J gave up 7 bases, with 19 bases separating them. Germline CDR1 and CDR2: MNHEY and SVGAGI. The CDR3 consists of 14 residues. Whole-study results and caveats: There were 150 to 200 TCR beta chains listed as cytomegalovirus-associated. The dataset shows that most TCR sequences were rare, while some public TCRs occurred in many donors.

This chain links TRBV6-5 with TRBJ1-1; TRBD1 might be the D (6 bases). The clonotype was recovered from a young woman in good health and CMV-seronegative. Sequencing was carried out using PBMCs. CDR3 bases: TGTGCCAGCACTTCACAGGGATTTGTTGGTGAAGCTTTCTTT. Translating it yields CASTSQGFVGEAFF.